These T cell receptor beta chains were read from a single sample in a study of blood T cell repertoires in COVID-19. Assay used: immunoSEQ multiplex PCR; TCRdb lists only in-frame clones, some missing. This table holds 100,000 or so clones, 84% found once. Material for sequencing was peripheral blood. Source of these receptors: a man between 70 and 80 years old with active or convalescent COVID-19. The CDR3 runs from the conserved cysteine through the conserved F or W. The order of the fields is CDR3 length, J gene, clone size, V gene, D gene, CDR3 DNA, CDR3 protein. The D gene is left open where the match is weak. Clone sizes are given selectively: once, few, many, or a class where the clone is expanded.

CDR3 length: 15; J gene: TRBJ1-1; clone size: NA; V gene: TRBV5-1; D gene: NA; CDR3 DNA: TGCGCCAGCAGCTTGGGACAGACCATGAACACTGAAGCTTTCTTT; CDR3 protein: CASSLGQTMNTEAFF
CDR3 length: 14; J gene: TRBJ1-4; clone size: NA; V gene: TRBV19; D gene: TRBD1; CDR3 DNA: TGTGCCAGTAGCGATACAACCAGGGGGGAAAAACTGTTTTTT; CDR3 protein: CASSDTTRGEKLFF
CDR3 length: 12; J gene: TRBJ1-1; clone size: NA; V gene: TRBV28; D gene: NA; CDR3 DNA: TGTGCCAGCAGTCTTTACAGGTCCGCGGCTTTCTTT; CDR3 protein: CASSLYRSAAFF
CDR3 length: 15; J gene: TRBJ1-6; clone size: NA; V gene: TRBV2; D gene: NA; CDR3 DNA: TGTGCCAGCACCTCAGAGGGGGTTCCCAATTCACCCCTCCACTTT; CDR3 protein: CASTSEGVPNSPLHF
CDR3 length: 12; J gene: TRBJ1-2; clone size: once; V gene: TRBV12-3/TRBV12-4; D gene: NA; CDR3 DNA: TGTGCCAGTAGACAACCACCGGGGGGTAGCACCTTC; CDR3 protein: CASRQPPGGSTF
CDR3 length: 13; J gene: TRBJ1-2; clone size: NA; V gene: TRBV7-9; D gene: NA; CDR3 DNA: TGTGCCAGCAGCTTTGAGGGTGTGGATGGCTACACCTTC; CDR3 protein: CASSFEGVDGYTF
CDR3 length: 15; J gene: TRBJ2-2; clone size: NA; V gene: TRBV5-1; D gene: NA; CDR3 DNA: TGCGCCAGCAGCTTGGAACTAGCATCCACCGGGGAGCTGTTTTTT; CDR3 protein: CASSLELASTGELFF
CDR3 length: 14; J gene: TRBJ1-5; clone size: NA; V gene: TRBV19; D gene: NA; CDR3 DNA: TGTGCCACCACCCCTCGGGGTGATAATCAGCCCCAGCATTTT; CDR3 protein: CATTPRGDNQPQHF
CDR3 length: 15; J gene: TRBJ2-3; clone size: once; V gene: TRBV2; D gene: TRBD2; CDR3 DNA: TGTGCCAGCAGTGATTACGCAGCGGGGGAGGATACGCAGTATTTT; CDR3 protein: CASSDYAAGEDTQYF
CDR3 length: 15; J gene: TRBJ2-3; clone size: NA; V gene: TRBV4-2; D gene: TRBD2; CDR3 DNA: TGTGCCAGCAGCCGAAGCGGGGGAAGCACAGATACGCAGTATTTT; CDR3 protein: CASSRSGGSTDTQYF
CDR3 length: 15; J gene: TRBJ1-1; clone size: NA; V gene: TRBV18; D gene: NA; CDR3 DNA: TGTGCCAGCTCACCACCAGCGGGGGAGAACACTGAAGCTTTCTTT; CDR3 protein: CASSPPAGENTEAFF
CDR3 length: 14; J gene: TRBJ2-7; clone size: NA; V gene: TRBV18; D gene: TRBD1; CDR3 DNA: TGTGCCAGCACAGGGGGCCTGCACTCCTACGAGCAGTACTTC; CDR3 protein: CASTGGLHSYEQYF
CDR3 length: 14; J gene: TRBJ1-5; clone size: NA; V gene: TRBV30; D gene: NA; CDR3 DNA: TGTGCCTGGGGAGATGACACTCTCAATCAGCCCCAGCATTTT; CDR3 protein: CAWGDDTLNQPQHF
CDR3 length: 15; J gene: TRBJ1-2; clone size: NA; V gene: TRBV30; D gene: NA; CDR3 DNA: TGTGCCTGGAGCCCTGGGGGGGGTTTCGGCTATGGCTACACCTTC; CDR3 protein: CAWSPGGGFGYGYTF
CDR3 length: 13; J gene: TRBJ1-5; clone size: few; V gene: TRBV7-2; D gene: NA; CDR3 DNA: TGTGCCAGCAGCTTATCCCAGTCCCAGCCCCAGCATTTT; CDR3 protein: CASSLSQSQPQHF
CDR3 length: 14; J gene: TRBJ2-3; clone size: NA; V gene: TRBV2; D gene: TRBD1; CDR3 DNA: TGTGCCACCCTTCGGACAGGGGCGGGGGATACGCAGTATTTT; CDR3 protein: CATLRTGAGDTQYF
CDR3 length: 16; J gene: TRBJ2-3; clone size: NA; V gene: TRBV7-2; D gene: NA; CDR3 DNA: TGTGCCAGCAGCTCTTTCCCAGGGGCTAACACAGATACGCAGTATTTT; CDR3 protein: CASSSFPGANTDTQYF
CDR3 length: 15; J gene: TRBJ1-6; clone size: NA; V gene: TRBV30; D gene: TRBD1; CDR3 DNA: TGTGCCTGGAGTGGGGACAGGGGAGATAGATCACCCCTCCACTTT; CDR3 protein: CAWSGDRGDRSPLHF
CDR3 length: 16; J gene: TRBJ2-7; clone size: NA; V gene: TRBV2; D gene: NA; CDR3 DNA: TGTGCCAGTTCGATTAGGGGGGCAGGGGGCTCCTACGAGCAGTACTTC; CDR3 protein: CASSIRGAGGSYEQYF
CDR3 length: 13; J gene: TRBJ2-5; clone size: NA; V gene: TRBV20-1; D gene: NA; CDR3 DNA: TGCAGTGCTAGTCAGACTTCTGACGAGACCCAGTACTTC; CDR3 protein: CSASQTSDETQYF
CDR3 length: 12; J gene: TRBJ1-2; clone size: NA; V gene: TRBV30; D gene: NA; CDR3 DNA: TGTGCCTGGGGACAAGCGAACTATGGCTACACCTTC; CDR3 protein: CAWGQANYGYTF
CDR3 length: 15; J gene: TRBJ1-5; clone size: NA; V gene: TRBV5-1; D gene: NA; CDR3 DNA: TGCGCCAGCAGCTCGGACAGTGGCAGCAATCAGCCCCAGCATTTT; CDR3 protein: CASSSDSGSNQPQHF
CDR3 length: 16; J gene: TRBJ1-2; clone size: NA; V gene: TRBV3-1/TRBV3-2; D gene: NA; CDR3 DNA: TGTGCCAGCAGCCAACGGGGAGGGCTAGCCAACTATGGCTACACCTTC; CDR3 protein: CASSQRGGLANYGYTF
CDR3 length: 15; J gene: TRBJ2-7; clone size: few; V gene: TRBV5-5; D gene: TRBD2; CDR3 DNA: TGTGCCAGCAGCTTATCTAGCGGGGTCCTCTACGAGCAGTACTTC; CDR3 protein: CASSLSSGVLYEQYF
CDR3 length: 15; J gene: TRBJ2-1; clone size: NA; V gene: TRBV28; D gene: TRBD1; CDR3 DNA: TGTGCCAGCAGCCGTAGACAGGGTAGGTACGATGAGCAGTTCTTC; CDR3 protein: CASSRRQGRYDEQFF
CDR3 length: 13; J gene: TRBJ1-6; clone size: NA; V gene: TRBV6-5; D gene: TRBD1; CDR3 DNA: TGTGCCAGCAGTTCCGACAGGGAAAAACCCCTCCACTTT; CDR3 protein: CASSSDREKPLHF
CDR3 length: 12; J gene: TRBJ1-2; clone size: NA; V gene: TRBV6-5; D gene: NA; CDR3 DNA: TGTGCCAGCAGCCTATCAGGCTATGGCTACACCTTC; CDR3 protein: CASSLSGYGYTF
CDR3 length: 13; J gene: TRBJ1-2; clone size: once; V gene: TRBV19; D gene: NA; CDR3 DNA: TGTGCCAGTAGTATAGACAGTAACTATGGCTACACCTTC; CDR3 protein: CASSIDSNYGYTF
CDR3 length: 11; J gene: TRBJ1-5; clone size: NA; V gene: TRBV12-3/TRBV12-4; D gene: NA; CDR3 DNA: TGTGCCAGCAGTTTAGGTAGAGATAAGCATTTT; CDR3 protein: CASSLGRDKHF
CDR3 length: 13; J gene: TRBJ1-5; clone size: NA; V gene: TRBV12-3/TRBV12-4; D gene: TRBD1; CDR3 DNA: TGTGCCAGCAGACAGGGGGTCAATCAGCCCCAGCATTTT; CDR3 protein: CASRQGVNQPQHF
CDR3 length: 13; J gene: TRBJ1-1; clone size: NA; V gene: TRBV12-3/TRBV12-4; D gene: NA; CDR3 DNA: TGTGCCAGCAGTTTAAGGGGGGGCACTGAAGCTTTCTTT; CDR3 protein: CASSLRGGTEAFF
CDR3 length: 16; J gene: TRBJ2-1; clone size: NA; V gene: TRBV18; D gene: TRBD2; CDR3 DNA: TGTGCCAGCTCACCACCGGGAATAGCGGGGGGTAATGAGCAGTTCTTC; CDR3 protein: CASSPPGIAGGNEQFF
CDR3 length: 15; J gene: TRBJ1-2; clone size: NA; V gene: TRBV6-2/TRBV6-3; D gene: NA; CDR3 DNA: TGTGCCAGCAGTTACTCGCGGACAGCCTTCTATGGCTACACCTTC; CDR3 protein: CASSYSRTAFYGYTF
CDR3 length: 15; J gene: TRBJ1-1; clone size: NA; V gene: TRBV11-2; D gene: NA; CDR3 DNA: TGTGCCAGCAGCTCAATGGAGGGAGGTACCACTGAAGCTTTCTTT; CDR3 protein: CASSSMEGGTTEAFF
CDR3 length: 14; J gene: TRBJ2-3; clone size: NA; V gene: TRBV7-2; D gene: NA; CDR3 DNA: TGTGCCAGCAGCTTACTAACTAGCACAGATACGCAGTATTTT; CDR3 protein: CASSLLTSTDTQYF
CDR3 length: 17; J gene: TRBJ1-2; clone size: NA; V gene: TRBV19; D gene: TRBD1; CDR3 DNA: TGTGCCAGTAGTTTCACCGGGACAGGGGGCATTTGGGGAGGCTACACCTTC; CDR3 protein: CASSFTGTGGIWGGYTF
CDR3 length: 13; J gene: TRBJ1-5; clone size: NA; V gene: TRBV5-8; D gene: NA; CDR3 DNA: TGTGCCAGCAGCCCCGGGATGAACCAGCCCCAGCATTTT; CDR3 protein: CASSPGMNQPQHF
CDR3 length: 15; J gene: TRBJ2-2; clone size: once; V gene: TRBV3-1/TRBV3-2; D gene: TRBD1; CDR3 DNA: TGTGCCAGCAGCCCGACAGGGGCGAACACCGGGGAGCTGTTTTTT; CDR3 protein: CASSPTGANTGELFF